A single sample is the source of the 15 T cell receptor beta chains below, sequenced in a study of OX40 agonist ivuxolimab in advanced cancers. Only in-frame clones appear in the TCRdb table, and some are missing; sequencing was by immunoSEQ multiplex PCR. The table lists some 48,000 clones, about 81% of them singletons, with around 7.9% in the top ten. The material sequenced was CD4+ or CD8+ T cells sorted from blood, taken in a trial of the OX40 agonist ivuxolimab. These receptors all come from an adult with an advanced solid tumor such as melanoma, head and neck, liver or kidney cancer.

The V gene is TRBV6-6, the J gene TRBJ2-1; a weak D match, TRBD2 (6 bases). This CDR3 is 14 amino acids long. Germline CDR1 MNHNY, CDR2 SVGAGI (reference sequence). V was cut by 0 bases and J by 13 bases, with 16 bases left in between. This CDR3 is CASSYSPGSLSQFF. CDR3 coding DNA: TGTGCCAGCAGTTACTCCCCCGGGAGCCTTAGCCAGTTCTTC.

The chain links TRBV4-2 to TRBJ1-3; D is unresolved. CDR1 is LGHNA and CDR2 is YNFKEQ in the germline V gene. The length of the CDR3 is 15 residues. V was cut by 0 bases and J by 3 bases, with 9 bases left in between. The CDR3 sequence: CASSQDWVNGNTIYF. The CDR3 coding sequence is TGTGCCAGCAGCCAAGACTGGGTAAATGGAAACACCATATATTTT.

This chain uses TRBV7-9 with TRBJ2-7; no clear D. CDR1 and CDR2 (germline): SEHNR, FQNEAQ (reference sequence). The CDR3 totals 14 residues. Trimming left V 5 bases short and J 2 bases short, with 13 bases between. The chain's CDR3 is CASSAPTYAYEQYF. The CDR3 DNA is TGTGCCAGCAGCGCCCCAACCTACGCCTACGAGCAGTACTTC.

The rearrangement joins TRBV7-9 to TRBJ1-1, with TRBD1 matching over 7 bases. Germline CDR1 and CDR2: SEHNR and FQNEAQ (reference sequence). The CDR3 totals 14 residues. The J segment lost 1 base and the V segment lost 8 bases, leaving 7 bases of the junction unmatched. This CDR3 reads CASARTGRNTEAFF. Written as DNA, the CDR3 is TGTGCCAGCGCTCGGACAGGCAGGAACACTGAAGCTTTCTTT.

This clone occurred a few times. The J gene is TRBJ1-2, the V gene TRBV6-5, with D hard to call. V dropped 4 bases and J dropped 8 bases, with 17 bases sitting between them. Germline V gives CDR1 MNHEY, CDR2 SVGAGI. This CDR3 has 14 residues. CDR3 coding DNA: TGTGCCAGCAGTTTATCGCTTGAGGGTTGGGGCTACACCTTC. It codes for CASSLSLEGWGYTF.

The chain is built from TRBV29-1 and TRBJ2-1; 8 bases fit TRBD2. V trimming: 4 bases; J trimming: 2 bases; junction bases outside the gene matches: 4. This CDR3 is built from 14 residues. Germline V gene sequence: CDR1 SQVTM, CDR2 ANQGSEA. The CDR3 loop reads CSVVRGGPYNEQFF. The CDR3 DNA reads TGCAGCGTTGTCCGGGGGGGACCCTACAATGAGCAGTTCTTC.

This clone was counted a few times. V gene TRBV7-9 combines with J gene TRBJ2-5; no definite D call. Germline assignment: CDR1 SEHNR and CDR2 FQNEAQ (reference sequence). The CDR3 totals 11 residues. V was trimmed by 5 bases and J by 5 bases, leaving 6 bases between them. The CDR3 nucleotides are TGTGCCAGCAGCGCCGCCGAGACCCAGTACTTC. It is translated as CASSAAETQYF.

This chain connects TRBV7-2 to TRBJ2-7; D uncertain. Trimming removed 4 bases from V and 0 bases from J, with 4 bases in between. Germline lookup yields CDR1 SGHTA and CDR2 FQGNSA. This CDR3 has 12 residues. The CDR3 protein is CASSWSSYEQYF. The CDR3 DNA reads as TGTGCCAGCAGCTGGAGCTCCTACGAGCAGTACTTC.

The V and J genes are TRBV18 and TRBJ1-1; D call uncertain. The CDR3 totals 15 residues. The germline CDR1 and CDR2 sequences are KGHSH and LQKENI. V gave up 8 bases and J gave up 1 base, with 17 bases separating them. CDR3 nucleotide sequence: TGTGCCAGCCGAAAACCGGGAGGTCAGAACACTGAAGCTTTCTTT. Protein: CASRKPGGQNTEAFF.

The chain joins TRBV29-1 to TRBJ2-3, with TRBD2 matching 9 bases. The germline V gene encodes CDR1 SQVTM and CDR2 ANQGSEA. This CDR3 is 15 amino acids long. Trimming cost V 8 bases and J 4 bases; bases outside gene matches: 13. The CDR3 loop reads CSLWGAGGGADTQYF. The CDR3 DNA reads TGCAGCCTGTGGGGCGCGGGAGGGGGAGCAGATACGCAGTATTTT.

V gene TRBV10-3 combines with J gene TRBJ1-1; the D is unclear. The CDR3 is made up of 12 amino acids. The V end was cut by 8 bases, the J end by 3 bases, with 10 bases between. Germline V gene lookup returns CDR1 ENHRY and CDR2 SYGVKD. The CDR3 bases are TGTGCCATCGGGCCTCGGGACACTGAAGCTTTCTTT. Residues: CAIGPRDTEAFF.

This rearrangement joins TRBV23-1 to TRBJ2-7; D might be TRBD1 or TRBD2, each matching 5 bases. Being an ORF, TRBV23-1 has a function that is uncertain. Trimming shortened V by 2 bases and J by 4 bases, and 15 bases separated the two germline ends. The CDR3 runs to 15 residues. The CDR3 coding sequence is TGCGCCAGCAGTCAACGGGGACGTCATTCTTACGAGCAGTACTTC. Its translation: CASSQRGRHSYEQYF.

This chain uses TRBV5-4 with TRBJ2-5; 8 nucleotides match TRBD1. V shed 2 bases and J 4 bases; nucleotides not matched to a gene: 7. Looked up from germline, CDR1 is SGHNT and CDR2 is YYREEE (reference sequence). The CDR3 is made up of 15 amino acids. The DNA for the CDR3 is TGTGCCAGCAGCTTCTTCGGCAGGGGGCCAGAGACCCAGTACTTC. Its protein is CASSFFGRGPETQYF.

A note on this clone: The junction departs from germline at one end; a sequencing error may be responsible. The V and J genes are TRBV7-8 and TRBJ1-5; 8 nucleotides line up with TRBD1. Germline assignment: CDR1 SGHVS and CDR2 FQNEAQ. The CDR3 has 13 amino acids. The CDR3 protein is CASSQTGGQAQHF. The CDR3 region has the DNA TGTGCCAGCAGCCAAACAGGGGGTCAGGCCCAGCATTTT.

This clone appeared a few times. The J gene is TRBJ2-3, the V gene TRBV4-3, with D perhaps matching TRBD1 or TRBD2 (6 bases each). Trimming removed 0 bases from V and 6 bases from J, with 10 bases in between. Germline-derived CDR1 and CDR2 are LGHNA and YSLEER. The CDR3 covers 14 residues. CDR3 in DNA: TGCGCCAGCAGCCAAGAGGGGGGCGCGGATACGCAGTATTTT. Its protein is CASSQEGGADTQYF.